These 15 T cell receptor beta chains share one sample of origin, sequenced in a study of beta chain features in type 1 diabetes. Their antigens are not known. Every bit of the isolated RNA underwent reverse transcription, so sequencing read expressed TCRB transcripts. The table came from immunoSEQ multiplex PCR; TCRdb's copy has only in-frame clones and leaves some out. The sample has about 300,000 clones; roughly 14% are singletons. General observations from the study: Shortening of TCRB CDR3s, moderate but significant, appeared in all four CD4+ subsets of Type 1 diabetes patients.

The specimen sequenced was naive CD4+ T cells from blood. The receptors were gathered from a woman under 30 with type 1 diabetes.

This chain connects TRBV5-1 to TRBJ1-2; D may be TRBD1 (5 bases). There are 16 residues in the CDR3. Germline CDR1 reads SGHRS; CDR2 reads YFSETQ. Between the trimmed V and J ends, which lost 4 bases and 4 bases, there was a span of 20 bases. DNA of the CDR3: TGCGCCAGCAGCCCCCCCGTCAGGGAGGGTGGCTATGGCTACACCTTC. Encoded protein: CASSPPVREGGYGYTF.

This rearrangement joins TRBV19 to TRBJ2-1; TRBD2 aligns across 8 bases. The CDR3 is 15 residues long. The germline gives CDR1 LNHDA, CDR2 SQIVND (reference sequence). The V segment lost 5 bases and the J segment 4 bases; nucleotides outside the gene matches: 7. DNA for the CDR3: TGTGCCAGTAGTGCTCGGACTAGCAGTTACAATGAGCAGTTCTTC. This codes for CASSARTSSYNEQFF.

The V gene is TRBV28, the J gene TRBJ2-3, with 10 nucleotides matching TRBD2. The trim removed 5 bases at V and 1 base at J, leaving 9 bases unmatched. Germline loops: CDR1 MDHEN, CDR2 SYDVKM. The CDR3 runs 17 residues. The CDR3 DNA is TGTGCCAGCAGTGGATATCTAGCGGGAGTTGGCACAGATACGCAGTATTTT. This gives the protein CASSGYLAGVGTDTQYF.

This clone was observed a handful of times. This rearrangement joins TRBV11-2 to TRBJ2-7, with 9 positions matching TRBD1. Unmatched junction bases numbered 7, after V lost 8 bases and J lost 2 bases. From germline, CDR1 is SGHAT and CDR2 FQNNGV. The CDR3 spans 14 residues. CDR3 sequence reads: CASGQWTGAYEQYF. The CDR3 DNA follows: TGTGCCAGCGGCCAGTGGACAGGGGCCTACGAGCAGTACTTC. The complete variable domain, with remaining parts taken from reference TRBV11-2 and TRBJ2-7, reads EAGVAQSPRYKIIEKRQSVAFWCNPISGHATLYWYQQILGQGPKLLIQFQNNGVVDDSQLPKDRFSAERLKGVDSTLKIQPAKLEDSAVYLCASGQWTGAYEQYFGPGTRLTVT.

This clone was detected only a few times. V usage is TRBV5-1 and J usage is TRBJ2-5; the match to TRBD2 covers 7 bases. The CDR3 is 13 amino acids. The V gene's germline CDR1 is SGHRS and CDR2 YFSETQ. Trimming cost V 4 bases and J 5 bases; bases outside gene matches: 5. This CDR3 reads CASSRGLEETQYF. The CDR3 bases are TGCGCCAGCAGCCGAGGACTAGAGGAGACCCAGTACTTC.

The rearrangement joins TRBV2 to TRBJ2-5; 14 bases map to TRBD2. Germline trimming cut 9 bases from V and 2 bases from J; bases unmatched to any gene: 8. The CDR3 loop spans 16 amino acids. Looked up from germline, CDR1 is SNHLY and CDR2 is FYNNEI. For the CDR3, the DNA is TGTGCCAGTCAACCCAGACTAGCGGGAGGGCAAGAGACCCAGTACTTC. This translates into CASQPRLAGGQETQYF. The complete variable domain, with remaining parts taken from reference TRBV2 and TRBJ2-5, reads EPEVTQTPSHQVTQMGQEVILRCVPISNHLYFYWYRQILGQKVEFLVSFYNNEISEKSEIFDDQFSVERPDGSNFTLKIRSTKLEDSAMYFCASQPRLAGGQETQYFGPGTRLLVL.

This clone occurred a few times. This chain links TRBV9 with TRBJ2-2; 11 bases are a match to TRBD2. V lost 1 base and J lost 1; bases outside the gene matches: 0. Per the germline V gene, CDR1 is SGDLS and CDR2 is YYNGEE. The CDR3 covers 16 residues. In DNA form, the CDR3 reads TGTGCCAGCAGCGTACTAGCGGGGGGGAACACCGGGGAGCTGTTTTTT. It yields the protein CASSVLAGGNTGELFF.

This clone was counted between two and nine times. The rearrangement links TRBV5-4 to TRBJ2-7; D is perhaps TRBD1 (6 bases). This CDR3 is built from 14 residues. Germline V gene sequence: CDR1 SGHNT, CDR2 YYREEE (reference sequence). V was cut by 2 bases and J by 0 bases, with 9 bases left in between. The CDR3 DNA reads TGTGCCAGCAGCTTACAGGGTAGCTCCTACGAGCAGTACGTC. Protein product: CASSLQGSSYEQYV.

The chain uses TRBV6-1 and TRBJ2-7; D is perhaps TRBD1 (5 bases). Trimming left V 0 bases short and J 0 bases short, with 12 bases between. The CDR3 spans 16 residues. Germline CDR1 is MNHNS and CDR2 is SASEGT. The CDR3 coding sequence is TGTGCCAGCAGTGAAGCTGTCCAGGGCCGCTCCTACGAGCAGTACGTC. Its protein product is CASSEAVQGRSYEQYV.

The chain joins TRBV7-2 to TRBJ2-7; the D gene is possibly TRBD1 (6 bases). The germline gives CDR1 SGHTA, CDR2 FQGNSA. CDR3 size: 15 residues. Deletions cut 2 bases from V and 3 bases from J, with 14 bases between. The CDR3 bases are TGTGCCAGCAGCTTAAGGTCCGGACAGAACTACGAGCAGTACTTC. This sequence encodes CASSLRSGQNYEQYF.

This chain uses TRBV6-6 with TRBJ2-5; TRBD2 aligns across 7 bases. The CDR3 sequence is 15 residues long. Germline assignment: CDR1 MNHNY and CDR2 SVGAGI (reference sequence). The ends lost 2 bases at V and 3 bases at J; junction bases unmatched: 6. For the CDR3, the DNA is TGTGCCAGCAGTTACAGGCCTGCGGGGGAAGAGACCCAGTACTTC. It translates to CASSYRPAGEETQYF.

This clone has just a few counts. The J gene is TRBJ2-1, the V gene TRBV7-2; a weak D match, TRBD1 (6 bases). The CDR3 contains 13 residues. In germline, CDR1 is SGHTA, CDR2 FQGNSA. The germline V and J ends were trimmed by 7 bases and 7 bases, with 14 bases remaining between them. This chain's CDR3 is CASTFGQGNEQFF. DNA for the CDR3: TGTGCCAGCACCTTCGGTCAGGGGAATGAGCAGTTCTTC.

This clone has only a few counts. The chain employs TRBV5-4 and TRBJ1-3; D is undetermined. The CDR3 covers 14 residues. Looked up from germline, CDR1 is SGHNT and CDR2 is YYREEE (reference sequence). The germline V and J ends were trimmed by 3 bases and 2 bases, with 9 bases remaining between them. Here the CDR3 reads CASSSEYTGNTIYF. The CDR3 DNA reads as TGTGCCAGCAGCTCCGAATACACTGGAAACACCATATATTTT.

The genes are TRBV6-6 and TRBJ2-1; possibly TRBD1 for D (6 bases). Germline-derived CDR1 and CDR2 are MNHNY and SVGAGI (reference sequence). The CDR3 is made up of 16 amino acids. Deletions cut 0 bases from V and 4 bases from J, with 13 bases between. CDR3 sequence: CASSYSLGGGYNEQFF. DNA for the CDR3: TGTGCCAGCAGTTACTCGCTAGGGGGTGGGTACAATGAGCAGTTCTTC.

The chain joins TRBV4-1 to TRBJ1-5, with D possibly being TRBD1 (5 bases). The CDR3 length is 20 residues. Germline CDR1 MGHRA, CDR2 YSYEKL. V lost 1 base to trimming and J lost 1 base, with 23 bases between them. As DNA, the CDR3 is TGCGCCAGCAGCCAAGTGGTCTCTCGGGAGGGGCTCTGGAGCAATCAGCCCCAGCATTTT. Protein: CASSQVVSREGLWSNQPQHF.